One and the same sample provided the 7 T cell receptor beta chains below, sequenced in a study of cytomegalovirus exposure and HLA in healthy donors. TCRdb keeps only in-frame clones here, not all; method: immunoSEQ multiplex PCR. Of 250,000 to 400,000 clones listed, approximately 85% are singletons. The sample taken for sequencing was PBMCs. The receptors were gathered from a man younger than 45 in good health and CMV-seronegative.

This clone was found a few times. The chain has TRBV7-8 and TRBJ2-7; 7 bases fit TRBD1. Per the germline V gene, CDR1 is SGHVS and CDR2 is FQNEAQ. This CDR3 contains 14 residues. Trimming removed 4 bases from V and 1 base from J; junction bases left unmatched: 4. The CDR3 DNA reads as TGTGCCAGCAGCTCACAGGGGACATCCTACGAGCAGTACTTC. Translated, it gives CASSSQGTSYEQYF. Together with reference TRBV7-8 and TRBJ2-7, the CDR3 gives the full variable domain: GAGVSQSPRYKVAKRGQDVALRCDPISGHVSLFWYQQALGQGPEFLTYFQNEAQLDKSGLPSDRFFAERPEGSVSTLKIQRTQQEDSAVYLCASSSQGTSYEQYFGPGTRLTVT.

The table lists this clone with a count of one. The chain employs TRBV2 and TRBJ2-7, with TRBD2 matching over 7 bases. Germline V gene sequence: CDR1 SNHLY, CDR2 FYNNEI. V lost 11 bases and J lost 2; bases outside the gene matches: 6. The CDR3 sequence is 12 residues long. In DNA form, the CDR3 reads TGTGCCGGAGTGGGGGGGGCCTACGAGCAGTACTTC. As protein: CAGVGGAYEQYF.

The chain has TRBV7-2 and TRBJ1-2; 7 nucleotides agree with TRBD1. J gave up 2 bases and V 0 bases, and 0 bases lay outside the gene matches. From germline, CDR1 is SGHTA and CDR2 FQGNSA. The CDR3 is 14 amino acids. The DNA for the CDR3 is TGTGCCAGCAGCTTAGCGACAGGGAACTATGGCTACACCTTC. Translating gives CASSLATGNYGYTF. Drawing the rest from reference TRBV7-2 and TRBJ1-2, the complete variable domain is GAGVSQSPSNKVTEKGKDVELRCDPISGHTALYWYRQSLGQGLEFLIYFQGNSAPDKSGLPSDRFSAERTGGSVSTLTIQRTQQEDSAVYLCASSLATGNYGYTFGSGTRLTVV.

This chain connects TRBV19 to TRBJ1-5; unclear D gene. Per the germline V gene, CDR1 is LNHDA and CDR2 is SQIVND (reference sequence). V shed 1 base and J shed 3 bases, with 10 bases lying between them. The CDR3 sequence is 15 residues long. The CDR3 spells CASSIVDTYNQPQHF. In DNA, the CDR3 is TGTGCCAGTAGTATAGTCGACACCTACAATCAGCCCCAGCATTTT.

The rearrangement links TRBV10-1 to TRBJ2-5, with 8 bases aligning to TRBD1. The germline V gene has CDR1 WNHNN and CDR2 SYGVQD (reference sequence). Trimming removed 2 bases from V and 2 bases from J; junction bases left unmatched: 4. This CDR3 region has 15 residues. The CDR3, as DNA: TGCGCCAGCAGTGAGACTGGGACAGGACAAGAGACCCAGTACTTC. Its protein is CASSETGTGQETQYF.

V is TRBV6-1 and J is TRBJ1-5; D is unresolved. The germline V and J ends were trimmed by 0 bases and 6 bases, with 9 bases remaining between them. The CDR3 sequence is 14 residues long. Germline V gene data show CDR1 as MNHNS and CDR2 as SASEGT. CDR3 protein: CASSEALGGQPQHF. In DNA, the CDR3 is TGTGCCAGCAGTGAAGCCCTGGGAGGTCAGCCCCAGCATTTT.

This chain links TRBV10-3 with TRBJ2-7, with TRBD1 matching over 7 bases. V lost 5 bases, J lost 5 bases, and 9 bases stayed unmatched. CDR3 length: 14 amino acids. Germline V gives CDR1 ENHRY, CDR2 SYGVKD. Here the CDR3 reads CAISITDRVDEQYF. CDR3 bases: TGTGCCATCAGTATCACAGACAGGGTCGACGAGCAGTACTTC.